A single sample gave rise to the 23 T cell receptor beta chains below, sequenced in a study of regulatory T cells in long-lasting Graves disease. Time point meaning: persistent/refractory GD, antithyroid drugs over 5 years with positive TRAb. TCR sequences were obtained from RNA taken from PBMCs. Combining iRepertoire HTBI primers with Arm-PCR of CDR3 regions, the authors built TCR beta libraries. A single record per CDR3 protein comes from TCRdb applying MiXCR to the multiplex PCR reads. This sample yields 400,000 to 500,000 distinct CDR3 sequences, of which around a fifth are seen a single time; about 7% belongs to the top ten. The specimen comprised peripheral blood mononuclear cells (PBMCs), sampled when the disease was refractory, from a patient treated with antithyroid drugs. The receptors originated from a female donor with Graves disease.

A note on this clonotype: The junction departs from the called germline gene at one end, perhaps through a read error. The rearrangement links TRBV28 to TRBJ2-5; possibly TRBD2 for D (5 bases). CDR1 and CDR2 from the germline V gene are MDHEN and SYDVKM. The CDR3 totals 18 residues. In nucleotides, the CDR3 is TGCGCCAGCAGCCAAGGATTAGTGCGACGGGGAACTCAAGAGACCCAGTACTTC. It yields the protein CASSQGLVRRGTQETQYF.

The chain employs TRBV20-1 and TRBJ1-2; 10 bases agree with TRBD1. In germline, CDR1 is DFQATT, CDR2 SNEGSKA (reference sequence). The CDR3 runs to 14 residues. The trim removed 5 bases at V and 4 bases at J, leaving 7 bases unmatched. DNA for the CDR3: TGCAGTGCTGGGGGACAGGGGCAGATCTATGGCTACACCTTC. This sequence encodes CSAGGQGQIYGYTF.

This clonotype was counted ten times or more. The chain combines TRBV2 with TRBJ1-4, with TRBD1 as a possible D gene (6 bases). The CDR3 is 15 amino acids. Per the germline V gene, CDR1 is SNHLY and CDR2 is FYNNEI. The V end lost 8 bases, the J end lost 3 bases, and 16 bases lay between the germline ends. CDR3 bases: TGTGCCAGCGGGATACAGGGTCTGGCTAATGAAAAACTGTTTTTT. Amino acids: CASGIQGLANEKLFF.

This clonotype was found a few times. The chain has TRBV29-1 and TRBJ1-1; D is undetermined. Germline assignment: CDR1 SQVTM and CDR2 ANQGSEA. This CDR3 has 12 amino acids. Trimming pared 6 bases from V and 5 bases from J, leaving 13 bases between. This CDR3 is CSVTRGATEAFF. CDR3 nucleotide sequence: TGCAGCGTCACGAGAGGAGCGACTGAAGCTTTCTTT.

This clonotype was observed many times. The chain is built from TRBV7-2 and TRBJ2-5; TRBD1 matches at 7 bases. From germline, CDR1 is SGHTA and CDR2 FQGNSA. The length of the CDR3 is 16 residues. Unmatched junction bases numbered 13, after V lost 3 bases and J lost 6 bases. CDR3: CASSLAQTGRTQTQYF. The CDR3 DNA follows: TGTGCCAGCAGCTTGGCCCAGACAGGGAGAACACAGACCCAGTACTTC.

This clonotype was counted many times. The rearrangement links TRBV27 to TRBJ2-5, with unresolved D. Trimming pared 5 bases from V and 5 bases from J, leaving 15 bases between. The germline gives CDR1 MNHEY, CDR2 SMNVEV (reference sequence). This CDR3 spans 14 amino acids. DNA for the CDR3: TGTGCCAGCAGTCTTAGCATCCTCGGGGAGACCCAGTACTTC. This encodes CASSLSILGETQYF.

For this clonotype: This may be a read error: a much more frequent sequence differs by one nucleotide. CDR3 protein: CTSSLDGRSNYGYTF. For the CDR3, the DNA is TGTACCAGCAGCTTAGACGGACGGTCTAACTATGGCTACACCTTC. V usage is TRBV7-3 and J usage is TRBJ1-2; D is undetermined. Germline assignment: CDR1 SGHTA and CDR2 FQGTGA. The CDR3 sequence is 15 residues long.

Details on this clonotype: This may stem from a read error, because a much larger clone lies one nucleotide away. No conserved phenylalanine or tryptophan is present at the end of the CDR3, so a read error is the likely explanation. The chain couples TRBV20-1 to TRBJ2-7; 9 positions match TRBD2. V gave up 6 bases and J gave up 2 bases; unmatched junction bases: 11. CDR1 is DFQATT and CDR2 is SNEGSKA in the germline V gene (reference sequence). The CDR3 is 15 residues long. Here the CDR3 reads CSANVAGGPPYEQYL. The CDR3 bases are TGCAGTGCCAATGTGGCGGGAGGGCCCCCCTACGAGCAGTACCTC.

There are a few counts of this clonotype. The CDR3 sequence is CASSQGQGILQYF. CDR3 in DNA: TGTGCCAGCAGCCAGGGACAGGGAATCCTGCAGTACTTC. The chain carries TRBV28 and TRBJ2-7; the match to TRBD1 covers 9 bases. The CDR3 sequence is 13 residues long. Germline assignment: CDR1 MDHEN and CDR2 SYDVKM. The junction had 9 bases not matched to a gene; V was cut back by 6 bases and J by 9 bases.

Only a few counts were recorded for this clonotype. The J gene is TRBJ2-3, the V gene TRBV5-1; TRBD1 matches at 7 bases. Trimming cost V 0 bases and J 5 bases; bases outside gene matches: 3. Germline assignment: CDR1 SGHRS and CDR2 YFSETQ. This CDR3 spans 14 amino acids. The CDR3 DNA reads TGCGCCAGCAGCTTGGGACAGGGTCAAGATACGCAGTATTTT. This gives the protein CASSLGQGQDTQYF. Looking up the rest from reference TRBV5-1 and TRBJ2-3 gives the full variable domain: KAGVTQTPRYLIKTRGQQVTLSCSPISGHRSVSWYQQTPGQGLQFLFEYFSETQRNKGNFPGRFSGRQFSNSRSEMNVSTLELGDSALYLCASSLGQGQDTQYFGPGTRLTVL.

This clonotype was seen repeatedly, ten times or more. The chain carries TRBV19 and TRBJ1-1; D might be TRBD1 (5 bases). The V end lost 6 bases, the J end lost 1 base, and 6 bases lay between the germline ends. Germline CDR1 is LNHDA and CDR2 is SQIVND (reference sequence). The length of the CDR3 is 12 residues. The CDR3 coding sequence is TGTGCCAGTAGAGACAGGAACACTGAAGCTTTCTTT. This encodes CASRDRNTEAFF.

The chain uses TRBV5-1 and TRBJ2-3; weak D call: TRBD1 (6 bases). The germline V gene has CDR1 SGHRS and CDR2 YFSETQ. The CDR3 sequence is 17 residues long. V lost 4 bases and J 4 bases, leaving 22 bases between the germline ends. The CDR3 loop reads CASSEPKVGRGPDTQYF. CDR3 DNA: TGCGCCAGCAGCGAACCTAAAGTGGGCAGGGGACCAGATACGCAGTATTTT.

V is TRBV6-5 and J is TRBJ2-7; D is unresolved. CDR3 size: 14 residues. V dropped 0 bases and J dropped 0 bases, with 6 bases sitting between them. Germline loops: CDR1 MNHEY, CDR2 SVGAGI. The chain's CDR3 is CASSYSATSYEQYF. Written as DNA, the CDR3 is TGTGCCAGCAGTTACTCGGCCACCTCCTACGAGCAGTACTTC.

J is TRBJ1-1 and V is TRBV19, with a tentative D call TRBD1 (5 bases). With 3 bases removed from V and 5 bases from J, the gap between germline ends came to 10 bases. CDR1 and CDR2 (germline): LNHDA, SQIVND (reference sequence). This CDR3 is 13 amino acids long. The CDR3 here is CASSMGLPTEAFF. DNA of the CDR3: TGTGCCAGTAGTATGGGACTCCCAACTGAAGCTTTCTTT.

There are many counts of this clonotype. The genes are TRBV10-3 and TRBJ2-7, with D unclear. Trimming stripped 5 bases from V and 1 base from J, with 3 bases between. The CDR3 has 11 residues. Germline V CDR1 and CDR2: ENHRY, SYGVKD. As DNA, the CDR3 is TGTGCCATCAGTTCGTCCTACGAGCAGTACTTC. It encodes CAISSSYEQYF.

In DNA, the CDR3 is TGTGCCAGCAGCCAAGAAGGAGTAGGGGGCGGGTACGAGCAGTACTTC. Its translation is CASSQEGVGGGYEQYF. The chain carries TRBV4-2 and TRBJ2-7, with 7 bases identical to TRBD1. The V and J ends lost 0 bases and 4 bases, in that order; junction bases with no gene match: 9. Germline lookup yields CDR1 LGHNA and CDR2 YNFKEQ. This CDR3 is 16 amino acids long.

This clonotype was counted many times. The chain recombines TRBV28 with TRBJ2-2; D is unclear. Between the trimmed V and J ends, which lost 0 bases and 6 bases, there was a span of 14 bases. Germline CDR1 reads MDHEN; CDR2 reads SYDVKM. The CDR3 length is 16 residues. The CDR3 sequence is CASSLWGRFEPGELFF. DNA for the CDR3: TGTGCCAGCAGTTTATGGGGCCGATTTGAACCCGGGGAGCTGTTTTTT.

This clonotype came up many times. The V gene is TRBV7-2, the J gene TRBJ2-5; 13 positions agree with TRBD2. The germline V gene encodes CDR1 SGHTA and CDR2 FQGNSA. The CDR3 sequence is 15 residues long. J lost 5 bases, V lost 1 base, and 1 base had no gene match. The CDR3 spells CASSLGLAGGETQYF. CDR3 sequence (DNA): TGTGCCAGCAGCTTAGGACTAGCGGGAGGCGAGACCCAGTACTTC.

The gene calls are TRBV10-3 and TRBJ1-1; D is unclear. The CDR3 extends over 11 amino acids. Germline assignment: CDR1 ENHRY and CDR2 SYGVKD. V was clipped by 4 bases and J by 8 bases, with 8 bases between them. Here the CDR3 reads CAISGEREAFF. For the CDR3, the DNA is TGTGCCATCAGTGGTGAGAGAGAAGCTTTCTTT.

To note about this clonotype: It may be a read error: a sequence one base away is much more abundant. The chain combines TRBV6-2 or TRBV6-3 with TRBJ1-5; TRBD1 might be the D (6 bases). Germline CDR1 reads MNHEY; CDR2 reads SVGEGT. The CDR3 consists of 14 residues. Deletions cut 8 bases from V and 5 bases from J, with 16 bases between. As DNA, the CDR3 is TGTGCCAGCGCGGGGGCGCGGGAGTATCAGCCCCAGCATTTT. Translating it yields CASAGAREYQPQHF.

The chain has TRBV5-1 and TRBJ1-1; 11 nucleotides match TRBD1. Per germline, CDR1 SGHRS and CDR2 YFSETQ. The length of the CDR3 is 15 residues. Trimming cost V 4 bases and J 7 bases; bases outside gene matches: 9. DNA of the CDR3: TGCGCCAGCAGCGGGACAGGGGGGGGAGCGGATGAAGCTTTCTTT. It specifies CASSGTGGGADEAFF.

This clonotype was seen only a few times. The V call is TRBV2, the J call TRBJ2-7; D tentatively fits TRBD1 or TRBD2 (6 bases each). Trimming removed 6 bases from V and 4 bases from J, with 13 bases in between. Germline V CDR1 and CDR2: SNHLY, FYNNEI. The CDR3 runs to 13 residues. CDR3 coding DNA: TGTGCCAGCAGCGTCGGGGGCGAGTACGAGCAGTACTTC. Translated: CASSVGGEYEQYF.

This clonotype was seen repeatedly, ten times or more. The rearrangement links TRBV7-9 to TRBJ1-1, with 7 bases fitting TRBD1. Per the germline V gene, CDR1 is SEHNR and CDR2 is FQNEAQ (reference sequence). The CDR3 length is 15 residues. V shed 1 base and J 5 bases; nucleotides not matched to a gene: 7. The DNA of the CDR3 is TGTGCCAGCAGCTTAGAACACAGGGGTCGAACTGAAGCTTTCTTT. This translates into CASSLEHRGRTEAFF.